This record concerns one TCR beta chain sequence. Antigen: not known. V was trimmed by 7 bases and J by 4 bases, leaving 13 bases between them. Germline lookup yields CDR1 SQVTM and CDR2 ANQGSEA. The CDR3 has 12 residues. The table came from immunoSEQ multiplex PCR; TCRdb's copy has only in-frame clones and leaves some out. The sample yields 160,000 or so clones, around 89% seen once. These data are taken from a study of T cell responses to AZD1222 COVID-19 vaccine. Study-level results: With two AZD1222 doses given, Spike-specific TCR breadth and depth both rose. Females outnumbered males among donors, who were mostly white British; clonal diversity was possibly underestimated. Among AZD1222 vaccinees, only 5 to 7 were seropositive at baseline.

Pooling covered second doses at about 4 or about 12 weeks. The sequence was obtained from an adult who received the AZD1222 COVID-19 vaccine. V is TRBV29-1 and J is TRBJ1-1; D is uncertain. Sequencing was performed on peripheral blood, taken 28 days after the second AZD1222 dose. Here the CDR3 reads CSASNQATEAFF. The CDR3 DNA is TGCAGCGCATCTAATCAAGCCACTGAAGCTTTCTTT. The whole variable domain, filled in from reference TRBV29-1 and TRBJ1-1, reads SAVISQKPSRDICQRGTSLTIQCQVDSQVTMMFWYRQQPGQSLTLIATANQGSEATYESGFVIDKFPISRPNLTFSTLTVSNMSPEDSSIYLCSASNQATEAFFGQGTRLTVV.